The source of this T cell receptor (beta chain) is a study of T cell changes during pregnancy in multiple sclerosis. Trimming took 6 bases from V and 6 from J; bases not matched to a gene: 6. The CDR3 loop spans 15 amino acids. The V gene's germline CDR1 is SNHLY and CDR2 FYNNEI. Using immunoSEQ multiplex PCR, the repertoire was profiled, and TCRdb retains in-frame clones only, with some absent. The sample yields 60,000 to 80,000 clones, roughly nine tenths seen once. This clone was found once. The clonotype comes from a female donor with multiple sclerosis, enrolled in a pregnancy study. V usage is TRBV2 and J usage is TRBJ2-1; 12 bases map to TRBD2. Sequencing was performed on peripheral blood, taken before pregnancy. The chain's CDR3 is CASRRLAGVSNEQFF. The CDR3 DNA reads as TGTGCCAGCAGGAGACTAGCGGGAGTTAGCAATGAGCAGTTCTTC.